This record concerns one T cell receptor (beta chain) sequence. As yet, its antigen is unknown. The data are from a study of Graves' ophthalmopathy and Graves' hyperthyroidism. The CDR3 spans 17 residues. Trimming cost V 4 bases and J 2 bases; bases outside gene matches: 8. From germline, CDR1 is SGHAT and CDR2 FQDESV (reference sequence). Study-wide results and caveats: Most expanded clonotypes in thyroid above 0.001 frequency also showed up in blood.

Amplifying from RNA transcripts, the study obtained TCR beta CDR3 regions. First-round RT-PCR used HTBI primers; second-round multiplex PCR followed. One entry per CDR3 protein, called by TCRdb with MiXCR from the multiplex PCR reads. The sample holds 500,000 to 800,000 distinct CDR3 sequences; over 40% are singletons and the top ten take 3% to 4%. Moderately to severely active ophthalmopathy under 3 months, CAS at least 3, NOSPECS at least 4. Physicians reached a diagnosis by relying on clinical symptoms, serum thyroxine, TRAb, thyroid ultrasound and orbital computed tomography. Sequenced: peripheral blood. The sequence was collected from an adult man with Graves' ophthalmopathy. The chain carries TRBV11-1 and TRBJ2-7, with 13 bases lining up with TRBD2. The CDR3 region has the DNA TGTGCCAGCAGCTGGGGGGGGACTAGCGGGACGACCTACGAGCAGTACTTC. This codes for CASSWGGTSGTTYEQYF.